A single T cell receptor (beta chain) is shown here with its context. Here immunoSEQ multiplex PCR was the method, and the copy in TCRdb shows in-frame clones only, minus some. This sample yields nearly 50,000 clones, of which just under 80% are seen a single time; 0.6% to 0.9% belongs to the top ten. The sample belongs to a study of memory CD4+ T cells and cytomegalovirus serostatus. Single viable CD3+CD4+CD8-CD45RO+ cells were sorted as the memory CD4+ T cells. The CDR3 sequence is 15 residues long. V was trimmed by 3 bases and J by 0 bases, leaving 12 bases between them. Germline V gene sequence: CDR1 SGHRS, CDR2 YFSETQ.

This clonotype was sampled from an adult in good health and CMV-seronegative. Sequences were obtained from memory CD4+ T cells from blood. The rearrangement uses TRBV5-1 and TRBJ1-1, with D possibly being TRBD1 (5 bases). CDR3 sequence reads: CASSWGVGLNTEAFF. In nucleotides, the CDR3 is TGCGCCAGCAGCTGGGGGGTCGGACTGAACACTGAAGCTTTCTTT.